This entry concerns a single TCR beta chain. This sample was taken from a study of PD-1 blockade in classical Hodgkin lymphoma. Study context: A 3 mg/kg intravenous dose of nivolumab was received by patients every 2 weeks.

Germline V gene lookup returns CDR1 SGHTA and CDR2 FQGTGA. CDR3 length: 16 amino acids. V lost 5 bases and J lost 4; bases outside the gene matches: 10. Every patient had relapsed following autologous stem cell transplantation, and cohorts differed in brentuximab vedotin exposure. Patients' outcomes at their best amounted to complete response, partial response or progressive disease. Assay: immunoSEQ multiplex PCR; the TCRdb copy retains only in-frame clones and omits some. The table has tens of thousands of clones, roughly nine tenths seen once. The sequencing here drew on peripheral blood mononuclear cells (PBMCs), taken at baseline. The source is a human donor with classical Hodgkin lymphoma. This chain uses TRBV7-3 with TRBJ2-1; TRBD2 agrees at 8 bases. The CDR3 region is CASSPTPASGYNEQFF. CDR3 sequence (DNA): TGTGCCAGCAGCCCTACCCCGGCTAGCGGGTACAATGAGCAGTTCTTC.